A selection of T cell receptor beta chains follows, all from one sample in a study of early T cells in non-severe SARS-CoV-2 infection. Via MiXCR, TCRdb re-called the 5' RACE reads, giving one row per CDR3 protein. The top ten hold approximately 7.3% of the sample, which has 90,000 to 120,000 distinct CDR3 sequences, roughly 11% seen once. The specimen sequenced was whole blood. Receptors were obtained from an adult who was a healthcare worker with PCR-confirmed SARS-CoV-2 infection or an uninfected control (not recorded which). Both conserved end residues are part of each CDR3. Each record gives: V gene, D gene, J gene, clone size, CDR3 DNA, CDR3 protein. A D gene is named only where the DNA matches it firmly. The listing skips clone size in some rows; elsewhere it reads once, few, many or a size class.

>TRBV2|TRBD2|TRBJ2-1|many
TGTGCCAGCAGTGAAGGCGGGAGAGTAAATGAGCAGTTCTTC
CASSEGGRVNEQFF
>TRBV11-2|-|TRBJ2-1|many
TGTGCCAGCAGCTTAGGGGCAGGGCCAGAGATTAACTTC
CASSLGAGPEINF
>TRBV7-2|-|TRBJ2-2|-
TGTGCCAGCGTCCCCACGTGGATTGGCGGGGAGCTGTTTTTT
CASVPTWIGGELFF
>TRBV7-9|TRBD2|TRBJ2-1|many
TGTGCCAGCAGCTTAGCCGTCGGCGGGAGGACAGATGAGCAGTTCTTC
CASSLAVGGRTDEQFF
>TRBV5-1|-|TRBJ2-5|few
TGCGCCAGCAGCTTGGCTGTTCTGGGAGAGGGTGCGACCCAGTACTTC
CASSLAVLGEGATQYF
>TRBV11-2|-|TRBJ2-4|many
TGTGCCAGCAGCCCTTTAAACATTCAGTACTTC
CASSPLNIQYF
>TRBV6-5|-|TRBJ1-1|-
TGTGCCAGCAGTCGGGAAGGCAGGGGCACTGAAGCTTTCTTT
CASSREGRGTEAFF
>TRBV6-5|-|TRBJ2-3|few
TGTGCCAGCCGGGACCGAGGGTATTTT
CASRDRGYF
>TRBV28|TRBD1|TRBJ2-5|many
TGTGCCAGCAGTTTAGACAGGGCACAGACCCAGTACTTC
CASSLDRAQTQYF
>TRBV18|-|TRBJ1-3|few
TGTGCCAGCTCGTCTTCATCCGCCGCTGGAAACACCATATATTTT
CASSSSSAAGNTIYF
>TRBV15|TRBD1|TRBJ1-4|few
TGTGCCACCAGCACAAAGACAGGGGCCTTTGAAAAACTGTTTTTT
CATSTKTGAFEKLFF
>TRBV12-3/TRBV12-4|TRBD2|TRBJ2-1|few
TGTGCCAGCAGTTTGGTAGCGGGAGGGCCCGTCGATGAGCAGTTCTTC
CASSLVAGGPVDEQFF
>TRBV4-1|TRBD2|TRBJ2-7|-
TGCGCCAGCAGCCAAGAGCGGGGGGGCGAGCAGTACTTC
CASSQERGGEQYF
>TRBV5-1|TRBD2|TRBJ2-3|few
TGCGCCAGCAAGGGTTTCGGCGGCGGGAGTCTCGGGAGGCCAGATACGCAGTATTTT
CASKGFGGGSLGRPDTQYF
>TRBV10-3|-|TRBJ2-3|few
TGTGCCATCAGTGAAGTCCTGGGGAGCACAGATACGCAGTATTTT
CAISEVLGSTDTQYF
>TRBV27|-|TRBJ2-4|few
TGTGCCAGCAGTTCAACGGGCCTAAGCATTCAGTACTTC
CASSSTGLSIQYF
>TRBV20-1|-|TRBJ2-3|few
TGCAGTGCTCTAAGGGCCCGAGACTCCTCGGATACGCAGTATTTT
CSALRARDSSDTQYF
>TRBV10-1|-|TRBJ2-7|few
TGCGCCAGCAGTGTCGAGGGAGAGGGCGAGCAGTACTTC
CASSVEGEGEQYF
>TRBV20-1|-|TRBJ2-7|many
TGCAGTGCCTCGGAACAAGGTTACGAGCAGTACTTC
CSASEQGYEQYF
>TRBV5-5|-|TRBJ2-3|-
TGTGCCAGCAGCTTGGAAACAAAGGATACGCAGTATTTT
CASSLETKDTQYF
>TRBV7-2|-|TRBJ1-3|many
TGTGCCAGCAGCTTATCCCGAAACACCATATATTTT
CASSLSRNTIYF
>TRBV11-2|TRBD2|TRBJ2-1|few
TGTGCCAGCAGCCCGAGACTAGCGGGCAATGAGCAGTTCTTC
CASSPRLAGNEQFF
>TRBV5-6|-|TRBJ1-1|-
TGTGCCAGCAGCTTGCTCACGACCATTAACACTGAAGCTTTCTTT
CASSLLTTINTEAFF
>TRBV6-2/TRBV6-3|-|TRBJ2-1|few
TGTGCCAGCAGTTATTGGGAGGACCCAGCGGGTGAGCAGTTCTTC
CASSYWEDPAGEQFF
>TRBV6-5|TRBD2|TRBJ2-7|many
TGTGCCAGCAGTAATGGACTAGCGGCCTACTACGAGCAGTACTTC
CASSNGLAAYYEQYF
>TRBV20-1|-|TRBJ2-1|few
TGCAGTGCCCAGGCCCCCAATGAGCAGTTCTTC
CSAQAPNEQFF
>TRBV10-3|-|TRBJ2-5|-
TGTGCCAGCCGACAGGACCAAGAGACCCAGTACTTC
CASRQDQETQYF
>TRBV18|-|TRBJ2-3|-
TGTGCCAGCTCACCCAAAAGTACAGATACGCAGTATTTT
CASSPKSTDTQYF
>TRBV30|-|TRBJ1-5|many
TGTGCCTGGAGTTTGAGCAGGAGTTCCCTTCGGGAGCCCCAGCATTTT
CAWSLSRSSLREPQHF
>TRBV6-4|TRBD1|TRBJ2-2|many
TGTGCCAGCAGTCGACAGGGCGACACCGGGGAGCTGTTTTTT
CASSRQGDTGELFF
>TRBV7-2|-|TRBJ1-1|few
TGTGCCAGCAGCTCATTCCGCCGGGATGAAGCTTTCTTT
CASSSFRRDEAFF
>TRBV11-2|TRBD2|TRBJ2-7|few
TGTGCCAGCAGGAGACCGGGACTAGCGGGAGACCGGTCGTACGAGCAGTACTTC
CASRRPGLAGDRSYEQYF
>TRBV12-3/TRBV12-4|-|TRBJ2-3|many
TGTGCCAGCAGTCCGTACTCAACCAGCACAGATACGCAGTATTTT
CASSPYSTSTDTQYF
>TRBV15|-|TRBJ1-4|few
TGTGCCACCAGCCAACGGGGGCGCTATGAAAAACTGTTTTTT
CATSQRGRYEKLFF
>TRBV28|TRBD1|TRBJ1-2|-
TGTGCCAGCAGTCTAGGGGGCCCCAGTTATGGCTACACCTTC
CASSLGGPSYGYTF
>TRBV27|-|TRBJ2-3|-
TGTGCCAGCAGTTTGCGCGGAGGCCTCACAGATACGCAGTATTTT
CASSLRGGLTDTQYF
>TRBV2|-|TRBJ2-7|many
TGTGCCACCTGGAGCCCCGCCAACTACGAGCAGTACTTC
CATWSPANYEQYF
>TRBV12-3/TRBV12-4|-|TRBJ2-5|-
TGTGCCAGCTGCCCAGGTCAGGGGACCCAGTACTTC
CASCPGQGTQYF
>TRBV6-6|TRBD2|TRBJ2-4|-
TGTGCCAGCAGTTACGGGACTAGCGTTAACGGGCACATTCAGTACTTC
CASSYGTSVNGHIQYF
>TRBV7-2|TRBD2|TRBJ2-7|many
TGTGCCAGCAGGAAAGCGGGAGGAGCCTACGAGCAGTACTTC
CASRKAGGAYEQYF
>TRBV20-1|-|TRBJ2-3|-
TGCAGTGCCCACCCTTACGATGCCTCCTCCAATACGCAGTATTTT
CSAHPYDASSNTQYF
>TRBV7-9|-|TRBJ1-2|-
TGTGCGACCACCTTATATGGCTACACCTTC
CATTLYGYTF
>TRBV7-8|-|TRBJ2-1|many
TGTGCCAGCAGCGAGAGACTAGTTGAGCAGTTCTTC
CASSERLVEQFF
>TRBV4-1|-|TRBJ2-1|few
TGCGCCAGCAGCCAAGACACATCAGTAAGCTCCTACAATGAGCAGTTCTTC
CASSQDTSVSSYNEQFF
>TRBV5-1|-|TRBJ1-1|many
TGCGCCAGCAGCTTGGTCGGGGCCAGGAACACTGAAGCTTTCTTT
CASSLVGARNTEAFF
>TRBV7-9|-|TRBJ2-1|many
TGTGCCAGCAGCTTTAAATATGAGCAGTTCTTC
CASSFKYEQFF
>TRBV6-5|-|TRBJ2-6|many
TGTGCCAGCAGTTTAAGACCCGTCTCTGGGGCCAACGTCCTGACTTTC
CASSLRPVSGANVLTF